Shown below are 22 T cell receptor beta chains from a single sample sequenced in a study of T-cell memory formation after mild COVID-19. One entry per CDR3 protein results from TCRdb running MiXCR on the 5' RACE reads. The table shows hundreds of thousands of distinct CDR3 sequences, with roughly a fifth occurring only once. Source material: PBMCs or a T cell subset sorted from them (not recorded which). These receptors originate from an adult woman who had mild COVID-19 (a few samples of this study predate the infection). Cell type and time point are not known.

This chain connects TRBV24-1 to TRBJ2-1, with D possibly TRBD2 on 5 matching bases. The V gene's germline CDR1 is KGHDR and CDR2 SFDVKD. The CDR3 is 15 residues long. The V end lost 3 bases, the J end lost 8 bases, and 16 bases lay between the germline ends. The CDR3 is CATSDAPGNADEQFF. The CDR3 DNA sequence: TGTGCCACCAGTGATGCCCCGGGGAATGCCGATGAGCAGTTCTTC.

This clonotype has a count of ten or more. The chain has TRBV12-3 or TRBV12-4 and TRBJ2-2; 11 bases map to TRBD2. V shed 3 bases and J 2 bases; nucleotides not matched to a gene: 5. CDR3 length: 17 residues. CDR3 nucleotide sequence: TGTGCCAGCAGTTTCGAAGGGACTAGCGGAAACACCGGGGAGCTGTTTTTT. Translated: CASSFEGTSGNTGELFF.

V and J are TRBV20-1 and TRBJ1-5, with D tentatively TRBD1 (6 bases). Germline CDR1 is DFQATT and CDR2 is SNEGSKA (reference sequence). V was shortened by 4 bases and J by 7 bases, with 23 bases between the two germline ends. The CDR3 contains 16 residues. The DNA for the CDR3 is TGCAGTGCTAAGAACTTAACAGGGTTTTCATTCCAGCCCCAGCATTTT. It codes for CSAKNLTGFSFQPQHF.

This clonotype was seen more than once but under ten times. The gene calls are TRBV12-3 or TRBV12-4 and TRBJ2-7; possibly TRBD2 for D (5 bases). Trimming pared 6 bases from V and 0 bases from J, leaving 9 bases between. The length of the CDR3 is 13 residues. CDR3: CASRRDLSYEQYF. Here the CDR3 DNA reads TGTGCCAGCAGGAGGGATCTCTCCTACGAGCAGTACTTC.

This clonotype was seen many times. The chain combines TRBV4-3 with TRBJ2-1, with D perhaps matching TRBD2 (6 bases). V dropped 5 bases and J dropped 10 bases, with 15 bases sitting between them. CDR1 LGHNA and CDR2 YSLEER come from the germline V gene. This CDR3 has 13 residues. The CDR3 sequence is CASSAFSGSEQFF. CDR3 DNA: TGCGCCAGCAGCGCATTTAGCGGATCGGAGCAGTTCTTC.

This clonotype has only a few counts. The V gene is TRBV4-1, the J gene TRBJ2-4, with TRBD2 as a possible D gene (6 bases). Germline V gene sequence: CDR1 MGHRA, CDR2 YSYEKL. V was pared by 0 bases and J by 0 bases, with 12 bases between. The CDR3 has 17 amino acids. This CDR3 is CASSQEDYARAKNIQYF. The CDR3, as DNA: TGCGCCAGCAGCCAAGAGGACTACGCCCGAGCCAAAAACATTCAGTACTTC.

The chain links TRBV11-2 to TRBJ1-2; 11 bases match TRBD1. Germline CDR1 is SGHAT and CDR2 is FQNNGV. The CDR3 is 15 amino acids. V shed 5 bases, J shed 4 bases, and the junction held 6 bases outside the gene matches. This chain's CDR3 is CASSVGQGEFYGYTF. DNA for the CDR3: TGTGCCAGCAGCGTGGGACAGGGGGAATTCTATGGCTACACCTTC.

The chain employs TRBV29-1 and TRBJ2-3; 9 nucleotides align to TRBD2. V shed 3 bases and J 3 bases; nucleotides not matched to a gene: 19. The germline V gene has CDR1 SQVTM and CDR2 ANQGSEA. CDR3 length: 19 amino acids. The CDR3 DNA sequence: TGCAGCGTTGACGGGACACCCGTTTCTAGCGGGAAAAGGACAGATACGCAGTATTTT. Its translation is CSVDGTPVSSGKRTDTQYF.

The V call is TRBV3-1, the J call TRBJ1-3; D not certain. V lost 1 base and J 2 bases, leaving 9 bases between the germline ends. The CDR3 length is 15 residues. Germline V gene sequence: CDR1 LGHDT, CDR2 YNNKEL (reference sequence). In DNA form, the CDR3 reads TGTGCCAGCAGCCAAGGCAGGACGACTGGAAACACCATATATTTT. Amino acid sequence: CASSQGRTTGNTIYF.

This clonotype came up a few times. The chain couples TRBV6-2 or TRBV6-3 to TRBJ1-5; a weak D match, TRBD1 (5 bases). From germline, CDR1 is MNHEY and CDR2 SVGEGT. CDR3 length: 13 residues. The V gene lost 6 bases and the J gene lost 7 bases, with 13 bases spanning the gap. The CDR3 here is CASSWGERQPQHF. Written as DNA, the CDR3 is TGTGCCAGCAGCTGGGGGGAAAGGCAGCCCCAGCATTTT.

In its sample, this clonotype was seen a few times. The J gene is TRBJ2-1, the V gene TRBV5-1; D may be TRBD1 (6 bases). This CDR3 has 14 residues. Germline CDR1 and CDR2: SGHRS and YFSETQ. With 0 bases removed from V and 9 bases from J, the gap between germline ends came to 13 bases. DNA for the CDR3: TGCGCCAGCAGCTTGGGACAGGACCTCGGTGAGCAGTTCTTC. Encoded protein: CASSLGQDLGEQFF.

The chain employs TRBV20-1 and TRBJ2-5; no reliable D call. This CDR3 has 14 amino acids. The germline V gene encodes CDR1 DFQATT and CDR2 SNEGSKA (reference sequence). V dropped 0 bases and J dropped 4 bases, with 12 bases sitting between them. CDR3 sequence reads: CSARDNAVGETQYF. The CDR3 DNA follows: TGCAGTGCTAGAGATAATGCGGTGGGAGAGACCCAGTACTTC.

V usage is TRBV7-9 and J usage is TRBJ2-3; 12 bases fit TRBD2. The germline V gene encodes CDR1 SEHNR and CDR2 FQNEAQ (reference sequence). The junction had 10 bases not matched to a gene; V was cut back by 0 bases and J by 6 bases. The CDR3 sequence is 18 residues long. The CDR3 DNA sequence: TGTGCCAGCAGCTTAGCCACGGCTAGCGGGAGGGCCTCGGATACGCAGTATTTT. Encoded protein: CASSLATASGRASDTQYF.

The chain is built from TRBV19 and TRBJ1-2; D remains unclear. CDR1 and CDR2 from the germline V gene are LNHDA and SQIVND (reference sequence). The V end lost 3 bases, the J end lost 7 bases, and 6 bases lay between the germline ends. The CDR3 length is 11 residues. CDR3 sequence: CASSIHGGYTF. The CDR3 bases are TGTGCCAGTAGTATCCACGGTGGCTACACCTTC.

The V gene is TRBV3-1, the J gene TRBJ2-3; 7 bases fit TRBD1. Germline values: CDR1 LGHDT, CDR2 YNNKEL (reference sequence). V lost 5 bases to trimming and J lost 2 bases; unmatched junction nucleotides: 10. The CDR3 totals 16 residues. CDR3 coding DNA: TGTGCCAGCAGCTCCCCTTCGGGACAGAACACAGATACGCAGTATTTT. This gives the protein CASSSPSGQNTDTQYF.

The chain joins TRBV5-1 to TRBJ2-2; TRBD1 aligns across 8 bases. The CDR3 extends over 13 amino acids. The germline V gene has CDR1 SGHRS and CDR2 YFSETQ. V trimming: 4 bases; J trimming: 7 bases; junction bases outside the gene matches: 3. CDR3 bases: TGCGCCAGCAGCGGGACAGGAGGCGGGGAGCTGTTTTTT. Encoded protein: CASSGTGGGELFF.

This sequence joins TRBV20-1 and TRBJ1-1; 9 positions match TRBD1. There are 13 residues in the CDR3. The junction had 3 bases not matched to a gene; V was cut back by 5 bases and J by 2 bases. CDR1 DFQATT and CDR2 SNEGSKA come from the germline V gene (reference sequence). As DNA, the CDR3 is TGCAGTGCTGGACAGGGGCTTAACACTGAAGCTTTCTTT. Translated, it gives CSAGQGLNTEAFF.

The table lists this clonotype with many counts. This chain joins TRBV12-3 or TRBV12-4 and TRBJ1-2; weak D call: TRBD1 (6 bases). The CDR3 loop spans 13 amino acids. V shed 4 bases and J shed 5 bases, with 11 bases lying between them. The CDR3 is CASSSTGIYGYTF. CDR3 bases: TGTGCCAGCAGTTCGACAGGAATATATGGCTACACCTTC.

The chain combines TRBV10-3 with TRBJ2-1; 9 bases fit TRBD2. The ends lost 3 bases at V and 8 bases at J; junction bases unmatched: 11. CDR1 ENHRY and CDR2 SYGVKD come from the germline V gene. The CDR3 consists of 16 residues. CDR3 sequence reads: CAISDSGTSSVDEQFF. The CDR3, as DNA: TGTGCCATCAGTGATAGTGGGACTAGCAGCGTTGATGAGCAGTTCTTC.

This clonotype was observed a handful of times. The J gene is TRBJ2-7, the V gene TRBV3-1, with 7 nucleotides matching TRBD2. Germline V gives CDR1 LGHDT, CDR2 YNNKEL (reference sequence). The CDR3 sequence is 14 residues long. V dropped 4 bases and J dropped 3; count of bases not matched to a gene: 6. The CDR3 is CASSLVGDYYEQYF. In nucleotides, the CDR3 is TGTGCCAGCAGCCTCGTTGGGGACTACTACGAGCAGTACTTC.

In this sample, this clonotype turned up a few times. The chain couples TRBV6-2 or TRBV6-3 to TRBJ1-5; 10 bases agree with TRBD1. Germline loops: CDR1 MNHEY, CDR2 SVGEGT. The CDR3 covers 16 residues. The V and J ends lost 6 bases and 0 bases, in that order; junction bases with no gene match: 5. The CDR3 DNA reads TGTGCCAGCAGGCCCAGGGACAGGGGTAGCAATCAGCCCCAGCATTTT. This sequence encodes CASRPRDRGSNQPQHF.

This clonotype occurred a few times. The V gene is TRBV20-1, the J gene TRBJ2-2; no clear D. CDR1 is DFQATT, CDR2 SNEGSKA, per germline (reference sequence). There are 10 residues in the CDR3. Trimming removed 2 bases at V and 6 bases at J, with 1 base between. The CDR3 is CSARPGELFF. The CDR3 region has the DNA TGCAGTGCTAGACCCGGGGAGCTGTTTTTT.